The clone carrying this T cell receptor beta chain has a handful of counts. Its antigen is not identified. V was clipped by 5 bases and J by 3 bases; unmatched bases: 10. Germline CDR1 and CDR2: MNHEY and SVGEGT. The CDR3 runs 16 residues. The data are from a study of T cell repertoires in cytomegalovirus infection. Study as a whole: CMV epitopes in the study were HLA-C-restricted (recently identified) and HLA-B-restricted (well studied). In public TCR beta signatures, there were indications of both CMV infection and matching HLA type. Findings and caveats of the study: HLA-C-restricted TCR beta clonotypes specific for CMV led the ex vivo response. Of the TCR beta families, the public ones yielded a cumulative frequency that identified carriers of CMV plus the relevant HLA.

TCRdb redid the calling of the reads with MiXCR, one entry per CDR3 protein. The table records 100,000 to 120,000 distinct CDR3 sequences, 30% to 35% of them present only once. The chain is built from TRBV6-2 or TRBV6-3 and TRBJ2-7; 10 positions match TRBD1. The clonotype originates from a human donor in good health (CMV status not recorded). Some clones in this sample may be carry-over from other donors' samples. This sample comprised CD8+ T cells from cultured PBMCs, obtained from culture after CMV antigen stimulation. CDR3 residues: CASSQERGQGIYEQYF. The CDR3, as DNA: TGTGCCAGCAGTCAGGAGCGGGGACAGGGGATCTACGAGCAGTACTTC.